The T cell receptor beta chain described here comes from a study of CD8 T cells in ankylosing spondylitis. Quantitative 5'-RACE with molecular barcodes generated TCR beta libraries. TCRdb used MiXCR to reprocess the 5' RACE reads, holding one entry per CDR3 protein. The repertoire holds 300,000 to 350,000 distinct CDR3 sequences, with more than 20% as singletons. Study results and caveats: Ankylosing spondylitis blood seemed to carry a telltale TCR beta motif made of fewer than ten highly homologous variants. Clones linked to disease, bearing a CD8+ phenotype, were relatively rare in peripheral blood. It was reported that disease-linked clones were significantly enriched in matched ankylosing spondylitis synovial fluid.

V gave up 3 bases and J gave up 0 bases, with 6 bases separating them. This CDR3 comprises 15 residues. Germline V gene data show CDR1 as ENHRY and CDR2 as SYGVKD. The sample holds one count of this clonotype. Its specificity is not known. The sequence was collected from a female donor with ankylosing spondylitis or in good health (not recorded which). The sequencing input was blood, either unsorted or a sorted T cell fraction (not recorded which). The chain combines TRBV10-3 with TRBJ2-6; D not resolved. As DNA, the CDR3 is TGTGCCATCAGTGATGACCTCTCTGGGGCCAACGTCCTGACTTTC. The encoded protein is CAISDDLSGANVLTF.